One sample yielded the 23 T cell receptor beta chains listed below, sequenced in a study of cytomegalovirus exposure and HLA in healthy donors (dated by TCRdb to about 2017). The library came from the immunoSEQ multiplex PCR assay. TCRdb carries this immuneACCESS record with in-frame sequences only. Its versions omit some clonotypes, under half of them owing to an unresolved V gene in the studies checked, with the rest unexplained. The sample profile shows roughly 79,000 clones; approximately 93% of them were found once. Roughly 0.74% of the sample lies in the top ten. The material sequenced was PBMCs. The receptor source for this set is a man aged 18 to 29 in good health and CMV-seronegative.

This clone has a handful of counts. V usage is TRBV7-3 and J usage is TRBJ1-1, with a tentative D call TRBD1 (5 bases). From germline, CDR1 is SGHTA and CDR2 FQGTGA. The V end was cut by 4 bases, the J end by 5 bases, with 14 bases between. The CDR3 totals 14 residues. CDR3: CASSSQAGGTEAFF. DNA of the CDR3: TGTGCCAGCAGCTCACAGGCGGGGGGTACTGAAGCTTTCTTT.

V usage is TRBV28 and J usage is TRBJ2-7; D is possibly TRBD1 (6 bases). The germline CDR1 and CDR2 sequences are MDHEN and SYDVKM. V lost 10 bases and J 4 bases, leaving 14 bases between the germline ends. This CDR3 comprises 12 residues. The CDR3, as DNA: TGTGCCACCTACAGGGAAAGGTACGAGCAGTACTTC. This gives the protein CATYRERYEQYF.

The chain links TRBV5-1 to TRBJ1-3; the match to TRBD1 covers 8 bases. This CDR3 spans 14 amino acids. The V gene end was trimmed by 4 bases and the J gene end by 3 bases; junction bases not matched to a gene: 3. Germline V gene data show CDR1 as SGHRS and CDR2 as YFSETQ. The CDR3 reads CASSQTGVGNTIYF. CDR3 sequence (DNA): TGCGCCAGCAGCCAGACAGGGGTTGGAAACACCATATATTTT.

The V call is TRBV11-3, the J call TRBJ2-7; maybe TRBD2 (6 bases). The CDR3 sequence is 13 residues long. V was shortened by 1 base and J by 6 bases, with 10 bases between the two germline ends. The germline gives CDR1 SGHNT, CDR2 YENEEA. CDR3 in DNA: TGTGCCAGCAGCTTAGCGGGAGTAGTCGAGCAGTACTTC. Its translation is CASSLAGVVEQYF.

V gene TRBV7-9 combines with J gene TRBJ1-1, with unresolved D. Trimming shortened V by 1 base and J by 7 bases, and 4 bases separated the two germline ends. The CDR3 is made up of 11 amino acids. The germline CDR1 and CDR2 sequences are SEHNR and FQNEAQ (reference sequence). CDR3 sequence reads: CASSLGSEAFF. In DNA form, the CDR3 reads TGTGCCAGCAGCTTAGGCAGTGAAGCTTTCTTT.

This rearrangement joins TRBV27 to TRBJ2-5; 14 bases line up with TRBD2. Germline CDR1 is MNHEY and CDR2 is SMNVEV (reference sequence). With 5 bases clipped from V and 9 bases from J, the junction kept 8 bases outside the gene matches. The CDR3 totals 15 residues. CDR3 sequence reads: CASSRRLAGGVAQYF. The CDR3 DNA is TGTGCCAGCAGTCGAAGACTAGCGGGGGGGGTGGCCCAGTACTTC.

The chain uses TRBV4-2 and TRBJ1-1; TRBD1 is a possible D gene (6 bases). Germline-derived CDR1 and CDR2 are LGHNA and YNFKEQ. This CDR3 spans 15 amino acids. V lost 4 bases, J lost 1 base, and 13 bases lay in between. The CDR3 loop reads CASSPLWTENTEAFF. Written as DNA, the CDR3 is TGTGCCAGCAGCCCACTATGGACAGAGAACACTGAAGCTTTCTTT.

This chain links TRBV5-1 with TRBJ1-5; D is uncertain. V gave up 0 bases and J gave up 6 bases, with 10 bases separating them. CDR1 SGHRS and CDR2 YFSETQ come from the germline V gene. This CDR3 is built from 14 residues. CDR3 protein: CASSLEGGFQPQHF. The CDR3 bases are TGCGCCAGCAGCTTGGAAGGAGGTTTTCAGCCCCAGCATTTT.

This clone was seen a handful of times. For the CDR3, the DNA is TGTGCCAGCAGCTTAATGGACACTGGCACCTTC. Translating it yields CASSLMDTGTF. The chain has TRBV7-9 and TRBJ1-2, with D maybe TRBD1 (5 bases). CDR1 is SEHNR, CDR2 FQNEAQ, per germline (reference sequence). The CDR3 has 11 amino acids. V was pared by 2 bases and J by 13 bases, with 11 bases between.

CDR3 nucleotide sequence: TGCGCCAGCAGCCAAGAGGGGATAAGGGGCAGGGACTATGGCTACACCTTC. Protein: CASSQEGIRGRDYGYTF. This chain links TRBV4-1 with TRBJ1-2; D possibly corresponds to TRBD1 (5 bases). The CDR3 runs 17 residues. Trimming pared 0 bases from V and 3 bases from J, leaving 17 bases between. In germline, CDR1 is MGHRA, CDR2 YSYEKL.

V usage is TRBV18 and J usage is TRBJ2-1; tentative D call: TRBD2 (7 bases). This CDR3 is built from 17 residues. The germline V gene has CDR1 KGHSH and CDR2 LQKENI. Trimming removed 5 bases from V and 1 base from J, with 18 bases in between. CDR3 region: CASSAFGGGTSYNEQFF. The DNA of the CDR3 is TGTGCCAGCTCAGCTTTTGGGGGGGGCACTTCCTACAATGAGCAGTTCTTC.

The rearrangement links TRBV10-3 to TRBJ1-2; D is ambiguous. CDR1 is ENHRY, CDR2 SYGVKD, per germline. The CDR3 is 14 amino acids. Trimming took off 4 bases at V and 4 bases at J, with 13 bases between the two ends. CDR3 in amino acids: CAISGDLRGYGYTF. The DNA for the CDR3 is TGTGCCATCAGTGGGGATCTCCGGGGCTATGGCTACACCTTC.

The chain couples TRBV7-8 to TRBJ2-6; a possible D gene is TRBD1 (6 bases). V lost 6 bases to trimming and J lost 0 bases, with 15 bases between them. The CDR3 length is 17 residues. In germline, CDR1 is SGHVS, CDR2 FQNEAQ. As DNA, the CDR3 is TGTGCCAGCAGAACTCGGGACATCAACTCTGGGGCCAACGTCCTGACTTTC. It specifies CASRTRDINSGANVLTF.

The rearrangement joins TRBV5-1 to TRBJ2-2, with D hard to call. Germline V lookup: CDR1 SGHRS, CDR2 YFSETQ. Trimming took off 1 base at V and 0 bases at J, with 10 bases between the two ends. This CDR3 is 16 amino acids long. CDR3 sequence (DNA): TGCGCCAGCAGCTTGAACCTTCAGTCGAACACCGGGGAGCTGTTTTTT. This codes for CASSLNLQSNTGELFF. The full variable domain, rest sourced from reference TRBV5-1 and TRBJ2-2, is KAGVTQTPRYLIKTRGQQVTLSCSPISGHRSVSWYQQTPGQGLQFLFEYFSETQRNKGNFPGRFSGRQFSNSRSEMNVSTLELGDSALYLCASSLNLQSNTGELFFGEGSRLTVL.

The chain recombines TRBV9 with TRBJ2-3; 11 bases map to TRBD2. The CDR3 contains 17 residues. The J segment lost 2 bases and the V segment lost 3 bases, leaving 8 bases of the junction unmatched. The germline gives CDR1 SGDLS, CDR2 YYNGEE. Written as DNA, the CDR3 is TGTGCCAGCAGCGAACCTATAGCGGGAGGGAACACAGATACGCAGTATTTT. Translation: CASSEPIAGGNTDTQYF.

This chain uses TRBV6-5 with TRBJ2-3, with 9 bases that match TRBD2. This CDR3 region has 16 residues. Trimming took 0 bases from V and 5 from J; bases not matched to a gene: 6. Germline V gene sequence: CDR1 MNHEY, CDR2 SVGAGI. The CDR3 DNA follows: TGTGCCAGCAGTTACTCGACGCGGGAGGGCCAAGATACGCAGTATTTT. Protein product: CASSYSTREGQDTQYF.

The chain links TRBV7-2 to TRBJ2-7, with 9 bases that match TRBD2. CDR1 and CDR2 from the germline V gene are SGHTA and FQGNSA. CDR3 length: 11 amino acids. Germline trimming cut 4 bases from V and 12 bases from J; bases unmatched to any gene: 4. This chain's CDR3 is CASSSGLATYF. The CDR3 DNA reads TGTGCCAGCAGCTCCGGACTAGCGACGTACTTC.

V usage is TRBV4-1 and J usage is TRBJ2-3, with D possibly matching TRBD1 (7 bases). V lost 0 bases and J 4 bases, leaving 17 bases between the germline ends. The CDR3 has 17 amino acids. The germline V gene encodes CDR1 MGHRA and CDR2 YSYEKL. The CDR3, as DNA: TGCGCCAGCAGCCAAGATCCGGGGACAGCGGGCCCAGATACGCAGTATTTT. It yields the protein CASSQDPGTAGPDTQYF.

The rearrangement links TRBV9 to TRBJ1-2; D gene ambiguous. The V gene's germline CDR1 is SGDLS and CDR2 YYNGEE. The V and J ends lost 8 bases and 7 bases respectively, with 12 bases between them. CDR3 length equals 11 residues. The DNA of the CDR3 is TGTGCCAGTCTTCCGGGGTCTGGCTACACCTTC. Protein: CASLPGSGYTF.

This clone was detected once. The chain joins TRBV19 to TRBJ1-5; 9 bases agree with TRBD1. The germline V gene encodes CDR1 LNHDA and CDR2 SQIVND (reference sequence). The V and J ends lost 6 bases and 6 bases, in that order; junction bases with no gene match: 3. This CDR3 is 13 amino acids long. DNA of the CDR3: TGTGCCAGTAGAGCGACAGGGGGTCAGCCCCAGCATTTT. It specifies CASRATGGQPQHF.

This rearrangement joins TRBV30 to TRBJ1-2; TRBD1 matches 9 bases. J lost 9 bases, V lost 3 bases, and 8 bases had no gene match. Germline V gives CDR1 GTSNPN, CDR2 SVGIG (reference sequence). This CDR3 is built from 13 residues. CDR3 nucleotides: TGTGCCTGGAGGATACAGGGGGCGGCCCGCTACACCTTC. It yields the protein CAWRIQGAARYTF.

The rearrangement uses TRBV28 and TRBJ1-1; TRBD1 matches at 8 bases. V lost 5 bases and J lost 4; bases outside the gene matches: 6. Per the germline V gene, CDR1 is MDHEN and CDR2 is SYDVKM. This CDR3 region has 14 residues. The CDR3 is CASSPWTGSTEAFF. CDR3 nucleotides: TGTGCCAGCAGTCCCTGGACAGGGAGCACTGAAGCTTTCTTT.

The chain carries TRBV7-6 and TRBJ1-1, with no clear D. The CDR3 loop spans 15 amino acids. Germline loops: CDR1 SGHVS, CDR2 FNYEAQ. The V end was cut by 4 bases, the J end by 0 bases, with 12 bases between. This CDR3 reads CASSYPGELNTEAFF. For the CDR3, the DNA is TGTGCCAGCAGCTACCCTGGAGAGTTGAACACTGAAGCTTTCTTT.